The source of this TCR beta chain is a study of blood T cell repertoires in COVID-19. Study context: Acute-phase and convalescent COVID-19 samples originated in the United States, Italy and Spain.

The CDR3 loop spans 13 amino acids. Germline V CDR1 and CDR2: SGHAT, FQNNGV. The ends were cut back, 6 bases at V and 0 bases at J, with 8 bases in the middle. Original data processing: Reference gene primer amplification in the assay estimated nucleated cell counts. Using immunoSEQ multiplex PCR, the repertoire was profiled, and TCRdb retains in-frame clones only, with some absent. Clone size and V and J calls were adopted from that table, with D and trimming inferred from the DNA. The sample includes some 80,000 clones, 84% of them seen just once. V is TRBV11-2 and J is TRBJ1-1; tentative D call: TRBD1 (5 bases). This clonotype was obtained from a woman in her 50s with acute or convalescent COVID-19. Sequencing was done on a sample of peripheral blood. The CDR3 nucleotides are TGTGCCAGCAGTGACAGTTTGAACACTGAAGCTTTCTTT. It specifies CASSDSLNTEAFF. The complete variable domain, with remaining parts taken from reference TRBV11-2 and TRBJ1-1, reads EAGVAQSPRYKIIEKRQSVAFWCNPISGHATLYWYQQILGQGPKLLIQFQNNGVVDDSQLPKDRFSAERLKGVDSTLKIQPAKLEDSAVYLCASSDSLNTEAFFGQGTRLTVV.